This record concerns one TCR beta chain sequence. Its target is not known. The data were taken from a study of cytomegalovirus exposure and HLA in healthy donors. PCR used 60 Vbeta primers and 13 Jbeta primers. Libraries were prepared by immunoSEQ multiplex PCR; TCRdb keeps only in-frame clonotypes and omits some of them. The data hold approximately 100,000 clones, with roughly 69% observed a single time. From germline, CDR1 is SGHKS and CDR2 YYEKEE (reference sequence). The CDR3 has 13 residues. Study-level points and caveats: Sequencing probably produced one cluster of sequence variants that were highly shared.

The TCR comes from a man aged 25-45 years in good health and CMV-seropositive. V and J are TRBV5-5 and TRBJ2-5, with D unresolved. The J call may not be correct, given that the DNA end is closer to TRBJ2-7. What was sequenced was PBMCs. The CDR3 reads CASSFSSSYEQYF. For the CDR3, the DNA is TGTGCCAGCAGCTTCTCTAGCTCCTACGAGCAGTACTTC.